The 23 T cell receptor beta chains below were found in one sample sequenced in a study of T cells in Graves' hyperthyroidism and ophthalmopathy. Amplification of TCR beta CDR3 regions was performed using RNA transcripts as template. A first-round RT-PCR of the TCR CDR3 used the HTBI primer set. TCRdb fed the multiplex PCR reads into MiXCR, producing one record per CDR3 protein. The table lists 300,000 to 450,000 distinct CDR3 sequences, approximately 17% of them singletons, with roughly two fifths in the top ten. Sequencing input: blood. All receptors come from a man between 18 and 35 years old with Graves' ophthalmopathy.

This chain links TRBV7-3 with TRBJ2-3, with unresolved D. Germline CDR1 is SGHTA and CDR2 is FQGTGA. V was clipped by 2 bases and J by 3 bases, with 9 bases between them. This CDR3 is 14 amino acids long. The CDR3 reads CASSLWLGTDTQYF. DNA of the CDR3: TGTGCCAGCAGCTTATGGCTGGGTACAGATACGCAGTATTTT. The variable domain in full, with the rest retrieved from reference TRBV7-3 and TRBJ2-3, is GAGVSQTPSNKVTEKGKYVELRCDPISGHTALYWYRQSLGQGPEFLIYFQGTGAADDSGLPNDRFFAVRPEGSVSTLKIQRTERGDSAVYLCASSLWLGTDTQYFGPGTRLTVL.

The J gene is TRBJ1-5, the V gene TRBV11-2; no reliable D call. The CDR3 is 13 amino acids. Germline values: CDR1 SGHAT, CDR2 FQNNGV. V lost 7 bases and J lost 11, with 18 bases in between. As DNA, the CDR3 is TGTGCCAGCACAGAGACCGACCTGAGGACCCAGCATTTT. It yields the protein CASTETDLRTQHF.

This clonotype has ten or more counts. This sequence joins TRBV24-1 and TRBJ2-3, with D hard to call. Trimming took 6 bases from V and 2 from J, leaving 17 bases between them. Germline loops: CDR1 KGHDR, CDR2 SFDVKD. This CDR3 has 16 residues. CDR3 region: CATSTGQIPYTDTQYF. CDR3 DNA: TGTGCCACCAGTACTGGGCAGATTCCTTACACAGATACGCAGTATTTT.

Many counts were recorded for this clonotype. The V and J genes are TRBV20-1 and TRBJ2-3; D possibly matches TRBD1 or TRBD2 (5 bases each). This CDR3 has 13 amino acids. Germline CDR1 reads DFQATT; CDR2 reads SNEGSKA (reference sequence). V was shortened by 7 bases and J by 6 bases, with 17 bases between the two germline ends. The DNA for the CDR3 is TGCAGTGGGGACCTCCGACCACGGGATACGCAGTATTTT. Translated, it gives CSGDLRPRDTQYF.

Ten or more counts support this clonotype. This chain joins TRBV5-1 and TRBJ2-3; tentatively, D is TRBD1 or TRBD2 (5 bases each). Trimming cost V 7 bases and J 0 bases, with 12 bases left between them. The CDR3 is made up of 14 amino acids. Germline-derived CDR1 and CDR2 are SGHRS and YFSETQ. The CDR3 DNA is TGCGCCAGCGATCTTGGGGGTAGCACAGATACGCAGTATTTT. Amino acids: CASDLGGSTDTQYF.

The table lists this clonotype with many counts. The chain has TRBV6-1 and TRBJ2-3; D is unresolved. The CDR3 totals 14 residues. Trimming removed 4 bases from V and 2 bases from J, with 10 bases in between. The germline V gene encodes CDR1 MNHNS and CDR2 SASEGT. CDR3 protein: CASSGLPLTDTQYF. CDR3 nucleotide sequence: TGTGCCAGCAGTGGACTTCCCCTCACAGATACGCAGTATTTT.

This clonotype was seen a single time. The germline gene is not matched at one end of the junction; a read error may be the cause. The rearrangement joins TRBV2 to TRBJ1-5; 9 bases are shared with TRBD1. The CDR3 runs to 15 residues. CDR1 is SNHLY, CDR2 FYNNEI, per germline. The CDR3 DNA sequence: TGTACCAGCATTGAAACAGGGGGCGCGGGACAGCCCCAGCATTTT. Its protein product is CTSIETGGAGQPQHF.

This clonotype turned up a few times. The chain carries TRBV15 and TRBJ2-2; D unclear. The CDR3 runs 13 residues. The V end was cut by 0 bases, the J end by 4 bases, with 3 bases between. CDR1 and CDR2 from the germline V gene are LNHNV and YYDKDF (reference sequence). For the CDR3, the DNA is TGTGCCACCAGCAGAGATAGCACCGGGGAGCTGTTTTTT. Protein product: CATSRDSTGELFF.

In its sample, this clonotype was seen many times. This chain uses TRBV2 with TRBJ2-5; possibly TRBD2 for D (5 bases). CDR3 length equals 15 residues. CDR1 SNHLY and CDR2 FYNNEI come from the germline V gene. The V and J ends lost 6 bases and 0 bases respectively, with 14 bases between them. The CDR3 DNA sequence: TGTGCCAGCAGCGTCCAAGGAGCGGACCAAGAGACCCAGTACTTC. It is translated as CASSVQGADQETQYF.

This clonotype has a count of ten or more. The chain carries TRBV28 and TRBJ2-7; either TRBD1 or TRBD2 may supply D (5 bases each). Germline loops: CDR1 MDHEN, CDR2 SYDVKM. Between the trimmed V and J ends, which lost 5 bases and 6 bases, there was a span of 14 bases. This CDR3 is 13 amino acids long. CDR3 loop: CASSPIRDGEQYF. CDR3 DNA: TGTGCCAGCAGTCCCATTAGGGACGGCGAGCAGTACTTC.

This clonotype has a handful of counts. The V gene is TRBV7-9, the J gene TRBJ2-1; either TRBD1 or TRBD2 may supply D (5 bases each). The DNA end favors TRBJ2-7, so the J call may be wrong. The length of the CDR3 is 13 residues. CDR1 is SEHNR and CDR2 is FQNEAQ in the germline V gene (reference sequence). The CDR3 coding sequence is TGTGCCAGCAGCTTAGCGGGGGTAAATGAGCAGTACTTC. Protein sequence: CASSLAGVNEQYF.

This clonotype was seen many times. The chain couples TRBV7-2 to TRBJ2-7; TRBD2 is a possible D gene (6 bases). The V gene's germline CDR1 is SGHTA and CDR2 FQGNSA. The CDR3 length is 13 residues. Trimming removed 6 bases from V and 3 bases from J, with 12 bases in between. CDR3 DNA: TGTGCCAGCAGTCGCAAAGCGGGCTACGAGCAGTACTTC. Translated: CASSRKAGYEQYF.

The sample holds a few counts of this clonotype. This sequence joins TRBV14 and TRBJ1-2, with 9 positions matching TRBD1. The germline V gene encodes CDR1 SGHDN and CDR2 FVKESK. V was pared by 1 base and J by 10 bases, with 7 bases of the junction left unmatched. CDR3 size: 14 residues. The CDR3 nucleotides read TGTGCCAGCAGCCAAGGGACAGGGGTAGGACCCTACACCTTC. This codes for CASSQGTGVGPYTF.

The chain employs TRBV20-1 and TRBJ1-4; 7 nucleotides line up with TRBD1. V dropped 6 bases and J dropped 7; count of bases not matched to a gene: 8. The V gene's germline CDR1 is DFQATT and CDR2 SNEGSKA (reference sequence). The CDR3 is 13 residues long. Here the CDR3 DNA reads TGCAGTGCCATGAGACAGGGCTTTGAAAAACTGTTTTTT. This encodes CSAMRQGFEKLFF.

In this sample, this clonotype turned up a few times. This chain uses TRBV3-1 with TRBJ2-5, with TRBD2 matching over 8 bases. Germline assignment: CDR1 LGHDT and CDR2 YNNKEL (reference sequence). The V gene end was trimmed by 4 bases and the J gene end by 1 base; junction bases not matched to a gene: 8. The CDR3 length is 16 residues. The CDR3 region has the DNA TGTGCCAGCAGCCCCGGACTAGCTGAAACCCAAGAGACCCAGTACTTC. It codes for CASSPGLAETQETQYF.

Many counts were recorded for this clonotype. The chain's CDR3 is CASDKGQGATEAFF. The CDR3 bases are TGTGCCAGTGATAAGGGACAGGGAGCCACTGAAGCTTTCTTT. The chain couples TRBV2 to TRBJ1-1; 9 bases fit TRBD1. CDR3 size: 14 residues. With 9 bases clipped from V and 4 bases from J, the junction kept 9 bases outside the gene matches. Germline V gives CDR1 SNHLY, CDR2 FYNNEI.

The rearrangement links TRBV6-9 to TRBJ1-6; TRBD1 matches at 7 bases. Per germline, CDR1 MNHGY and CDR2 SVAAGI. The CDR3 sequence is 18 residues long. The V and J ends lost 1 base and 6 bases, in that order; junction bases with no gene match: 12. The CDR3 DNA reads TGTGCCAGCAGTTATTATTTAATTGGGGGACAGCTTAATTCACCCCTCCACTTT. As protein: CASSYYLIGGQLNSPLHF.

This clonotype was counted many times. The chain joins TRBV11-2 to TRBJ2-5; 8 positions match TRBD2. Germline V CDR1 and CDR2: SGHAT, FQNNGV. The CDR3 covers 16 residues. With V trimmed by 1 base and J by 2 bases, 6 bases remained unmatched. CDR3 sequence (DNA): TGTGCCAGCAGCTTAGGTCGGTCTAGCGGGCAAGAGACCCAGTACTTC. Translated, it gives CASSLGRSSGQETQYF.

This clonotype was found many times. The gene calls are TRBV24-1 and TRBJ2-7; tentatively, D is TRBD1 (6 bases). Germline loops: CDR1 KGHDR, CDR2 SFDVKD. The CDR3 extends over 12 amino acids. Trimming removed 6 bases at V and 6 bases at J, with 11 bases between. The CDR3 region has the DNA TGTGCCACCAGTAAACAGGGTCTCGAGCAGTACTTC. Its protein product is CATSKQGLEQYF.

The chain couples TRBV20-1 to TRBJ1-5; the D is unclear. Germline V CDR1 and CDR2: DFQATT, SNEGSKA (reference sequence). CDR3 length: 14 residues. The V end lost 3 bases, the J end lost 2 bases, and 11 bases lay between the germline ends. This CDR3 is CSARLGFGNQPQHF. The CDR3 DNA is TGCAGTGCTAGGCTAGGGTTTGGCAATCAGCCCCAGCATTTT.

This clonotype appeared many times. The chain links TRBV28 to TRBJ2-3, with D perhaps matching TRBD2 (6 bases). This CDR3 region has 15 residues. Trimming stripped 4 bases from V and 2 bases from J, with 13 bases between. Germline lookup yields CDR1 MDHEN and CDR2 SYDVKM. The CDR3 is CASSSPRGATDTQYF. The CDR3 DNA reads as TGTGCCAGCAGTTCCCCTCGCGGGGCCACAGATACGCAGTATTTT.

A word on this clonotype: The junction and the germline gene differ at one end; a read error may be behind it. The chain uses TRBV5-1 and TRBJ1-4; TRBD1 aligns across 7 bases. CDR1 is SGHRS, CDR2 YFSETQ, per germline. The CDR3 loop spans 15 amino acids. The CDR3 region has the DNA TGTGCCAGCAGCTTGCCAGGGGGTGAGAATGAAAAACTGTTTTTT. Protein product: CASSLPGGENEKLFF.

In its sample, this clonotype was seen many times. This chain uses TRBV5-1 with TRBJ2-7, with D unresolved. The germline V gene has CDR1 SGHRS and CDR2 YFSETQ. The CDR3 totals 11 residues. The V gene lost 4 bases and the J gene lost 6 bases, with 8 bases spanning the gap. The CDR3 is CASSQSGEQYF. The CDR3 DNA follows: TGCGCCAGCAGCCAGTCAGGCGAGCAGTACTTC.